This T cell receptor (beta chain) was found in a study of T cell responses to AZD1222 COVID-19 vaccine. Study background: Second-dose groups at about 4 or about 12 weeks were pooled. The study, taken as a whole, reports: Females made up more of the donors, who were largely white British, and clonal diversity may have come out too low.

The CDR3 is 8 amino acids long, termini counted. Only a few counts were recorded for this clone. Its antigen is undetermined. The CDR3 carries no conserved terminal phenylalanine or tryptophan, so it likely arises from a read error. The DNA is left out, because the CDR3 cannot be placed on it with certainty; the CDR3 is given as TCRdb lists it. Measured with immunoSEQ multiplex PCR; TCRdb has only the in-frame clones, and not every one. The profile shows about 120,000 clones, 92% of them singletons. Sequenced material: peripheral blood, taken on day 0 of AZD1222 vaccination. This clonotype originated in an adult in good health. The chain links TRBV12-1 to TRBJ1-5. TRBV12-1 is listed as a pseudogene. The CDR3 protein is CASSFRAV.